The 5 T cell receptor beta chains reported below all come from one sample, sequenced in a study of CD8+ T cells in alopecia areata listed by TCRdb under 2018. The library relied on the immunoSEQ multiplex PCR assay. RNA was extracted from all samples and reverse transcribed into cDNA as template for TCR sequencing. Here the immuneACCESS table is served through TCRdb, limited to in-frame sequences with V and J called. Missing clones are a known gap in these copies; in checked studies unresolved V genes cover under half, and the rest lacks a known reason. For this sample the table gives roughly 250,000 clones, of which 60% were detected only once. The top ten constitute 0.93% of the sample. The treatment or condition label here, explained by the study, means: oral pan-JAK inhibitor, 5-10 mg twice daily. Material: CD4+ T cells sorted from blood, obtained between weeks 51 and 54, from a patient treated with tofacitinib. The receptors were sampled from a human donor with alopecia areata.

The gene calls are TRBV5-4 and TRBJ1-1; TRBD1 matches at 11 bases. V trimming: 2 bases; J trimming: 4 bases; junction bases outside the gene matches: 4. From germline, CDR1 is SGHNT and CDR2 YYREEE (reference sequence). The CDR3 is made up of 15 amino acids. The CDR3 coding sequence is TGTGCCAGCAGCTTACGGACAGGGGGCGGCACTGAAGCTTTCTTT. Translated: CASSLRTGGGTEAFF.

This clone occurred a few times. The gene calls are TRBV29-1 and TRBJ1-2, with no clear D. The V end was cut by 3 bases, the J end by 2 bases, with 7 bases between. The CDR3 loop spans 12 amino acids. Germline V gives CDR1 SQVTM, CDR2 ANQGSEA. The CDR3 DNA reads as TGCAGCGTTGACTCCGGAAACTATGGCTACACCTTC. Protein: CSVDSGNYGYTF.

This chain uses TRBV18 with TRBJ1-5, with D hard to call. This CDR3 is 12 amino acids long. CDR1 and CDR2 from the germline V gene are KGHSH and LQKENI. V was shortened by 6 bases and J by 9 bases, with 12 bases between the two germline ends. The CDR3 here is CASSLADGPQHF. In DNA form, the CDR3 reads TGTGCCAGCTCCCTGGCGGATGGGCCCCAGCATTTT.

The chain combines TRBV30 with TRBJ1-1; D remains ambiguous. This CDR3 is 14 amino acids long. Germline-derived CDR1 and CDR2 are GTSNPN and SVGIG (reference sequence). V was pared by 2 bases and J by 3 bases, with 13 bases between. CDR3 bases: TGTGCCTGGAGTAAGGAGGGCGCGGACACTGAAGCTTTCTTT. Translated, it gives CAWSKEGADTEAFF.

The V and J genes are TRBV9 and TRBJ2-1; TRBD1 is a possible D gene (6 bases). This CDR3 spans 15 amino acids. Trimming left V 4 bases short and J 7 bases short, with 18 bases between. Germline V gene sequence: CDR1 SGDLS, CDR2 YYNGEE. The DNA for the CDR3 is TGTGCCAGCAGCACGAGAGGAGCAGGGGATAATGAGCAGTTCTTC. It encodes CASSTRGAGDNEQFF.